This T cell receptor beta chain came from a study of T cell responses to AZD1222 COVID-19 vaccine. As for the study in general: Second doses that came at about 4 or about 12 weeks were put together.

This table comes from immunoSEQ multiplex PCR, and its TCRdb copy is limited to in-frame clones, with some not included. The sample has about 190,000 clones, under 95% seen once. This clone was detected once. Its specificity is not known. Findings of the study overall: Without day 14 samples, only post-peak T cell repertoires were studied. Clonal diversity was possibly underestimated, and the donors were mostly white British, with more females.

J gave up 7 bases and V 4 bases, and 5 bases lay outside the gene matches. The CDR3 is 14 amino acids. Germline lookup yields CDR1 LGHNA and CDR2 YNFKEQ. This TCR came from an adult in good health. The sample consisted of peripheral blood, taken on day 0 of AZD1222 vaccination. The V gene is TRBV4-2, the J gene TRBJ1-5; TRBD1 matches at 9 bases. In DNA, the CDR3 is TGTGCCAGCAGCCTGGACAGGGGCAGCCAGCCCCAGCATTTT. This encodes CASSLDRGSQPQHF.